Included here is one TCR beta chain sequence, with context. No antigen is known for it. Assay runs were performed at deep level. Assay: immunoSEQ multiplex PCR; the TCRdb copy retains only in-frame clones and omits some. The sample consists of 730,000 or so clones, about three quarters of them appearing once. The source of the sample is a study of shared clonotypes between healthy human individuals. Regarding the study as a whole: A small donor pool kept down the genetic and exposure-history diversity that was represented. Non-shared clonotypes were found to have lower generation probabilities than the clonotypes that were shared by all four of the sorted-subset donors.

Healthy and HIV-negative, the adult donors had no recent acute infections or vaccinations. What was sequenced was memory CD4+ T cells sorted from blood. The subset denotes: CD45RA-negative fraction. This TCR derives from a woman aged 25 to 45 in good health.

The CDR3 loop reads CASSLDPGPYEQYF. CDR3 nucleotide sequence: TGTGCCAGCAGCTTAGATCCGGGGCCCTACGAGCAGTACTTC. V gene TRBV11-2 combines with J gene TRBJ2-7, with D possibly called TRBD1 or TRBD2 (5 bases each). The CDR3 is made up of 14 amino acids. The V gene lost 0 bases and the J gene lost 2 bases, with 8 bases spanning the gap. Germline CDR1 is SGHAT and CDR2 is FQNNGV.